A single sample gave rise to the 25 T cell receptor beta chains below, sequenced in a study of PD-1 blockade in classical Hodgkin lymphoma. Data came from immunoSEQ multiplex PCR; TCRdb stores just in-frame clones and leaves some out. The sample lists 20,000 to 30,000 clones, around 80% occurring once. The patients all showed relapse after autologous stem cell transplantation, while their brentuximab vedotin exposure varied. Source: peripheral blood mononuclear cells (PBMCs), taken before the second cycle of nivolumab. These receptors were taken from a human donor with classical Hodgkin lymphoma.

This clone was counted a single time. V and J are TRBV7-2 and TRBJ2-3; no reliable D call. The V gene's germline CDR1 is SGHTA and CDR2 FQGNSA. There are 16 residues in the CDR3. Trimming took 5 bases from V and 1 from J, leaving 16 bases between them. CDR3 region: CASSPGHLRRTDTQYF. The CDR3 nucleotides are TGTGCCAGCAGCCCTGGTCACCTGCGACGCACAGATACGCAGTATTTT. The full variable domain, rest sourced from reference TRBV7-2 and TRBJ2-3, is GAGVSQSPSNKVTEKGKDVELRCDPISGHTALYWYRQSLGQGLEFLIYFQGNSAPDKSGLPSDRFSAERTGGSVSTLTIQRTQQEDSAVYLCASSPGHLRRTDTQYFGPGTRLTVL.

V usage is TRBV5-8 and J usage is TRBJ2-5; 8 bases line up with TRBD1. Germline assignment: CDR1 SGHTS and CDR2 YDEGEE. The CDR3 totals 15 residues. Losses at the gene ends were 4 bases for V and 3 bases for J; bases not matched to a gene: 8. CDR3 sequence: CASSPTGQAEETQYF. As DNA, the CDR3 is TGTGCCAGCAGCCCTACGGGACAGGCCGAAGAGACCCAGTACTTC.

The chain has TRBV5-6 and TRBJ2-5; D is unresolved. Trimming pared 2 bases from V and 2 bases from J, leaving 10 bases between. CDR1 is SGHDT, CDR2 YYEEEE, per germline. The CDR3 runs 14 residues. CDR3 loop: CASSLGIPQETQYF. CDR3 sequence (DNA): TGTGCCAGCAGCTTAGGAATACCACAAGAGACCCAGTACTTC.

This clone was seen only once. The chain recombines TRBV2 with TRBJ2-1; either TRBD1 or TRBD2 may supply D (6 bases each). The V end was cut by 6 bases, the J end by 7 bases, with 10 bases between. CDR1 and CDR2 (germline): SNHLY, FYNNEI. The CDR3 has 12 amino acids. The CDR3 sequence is CASSWGANEQFF. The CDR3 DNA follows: TGTGCCAGCAGCTGGGGGGCGAATGAGCAGTTCTTC.

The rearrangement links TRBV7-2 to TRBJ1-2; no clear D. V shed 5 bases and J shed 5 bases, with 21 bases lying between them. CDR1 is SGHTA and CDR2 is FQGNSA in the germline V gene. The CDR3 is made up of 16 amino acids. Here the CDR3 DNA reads TGTGCCAGCAGCATCAACCCCGGCGGATCTGTATATGGCTACACCTTC. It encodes CASSINPGGSVYGYTF.

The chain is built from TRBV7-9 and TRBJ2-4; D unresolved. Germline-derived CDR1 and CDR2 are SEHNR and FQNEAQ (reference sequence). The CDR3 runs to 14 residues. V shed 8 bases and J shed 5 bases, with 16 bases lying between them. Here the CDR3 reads CASSAGSKENIQYF. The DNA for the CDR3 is TGTGCCAGCTCCGCCGGGTCCAAAGAAAACATTCAGTACTTC.

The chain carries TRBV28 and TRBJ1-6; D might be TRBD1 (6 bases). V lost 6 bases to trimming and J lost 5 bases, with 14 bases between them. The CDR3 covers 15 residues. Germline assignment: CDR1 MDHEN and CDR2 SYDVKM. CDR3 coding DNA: TGTGCCAGCAGCTGGGGGCCGGGAAATAATTCACCCCTCCACTTT. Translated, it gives CASSWGPGNNSPLHF.

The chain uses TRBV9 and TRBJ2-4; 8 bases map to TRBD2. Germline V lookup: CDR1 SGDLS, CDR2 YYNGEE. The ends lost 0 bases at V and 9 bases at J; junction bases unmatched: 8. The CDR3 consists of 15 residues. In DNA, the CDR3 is TGTGCCAGCAGCGTAGAACCAGCGGGGGTGGGCATTCAGTACTTC. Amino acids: CASSVEPAGVGIQYF.

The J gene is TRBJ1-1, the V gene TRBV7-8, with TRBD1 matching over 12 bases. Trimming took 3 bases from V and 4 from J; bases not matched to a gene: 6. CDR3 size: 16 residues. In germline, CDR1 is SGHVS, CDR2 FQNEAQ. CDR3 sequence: CASSLGQGATGTEAFF. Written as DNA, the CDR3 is TGTGCCAGCAGCTTGGGACAGGGGGCGACGGGCACTGAAGCTTTCTTT.

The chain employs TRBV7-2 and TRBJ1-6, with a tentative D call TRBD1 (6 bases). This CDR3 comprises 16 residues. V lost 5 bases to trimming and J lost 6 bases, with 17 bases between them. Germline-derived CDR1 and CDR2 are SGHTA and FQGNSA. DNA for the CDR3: TGTGCCAGCAGCCCCGGGATGGACAGAACTAATTCACCCCTCCACTTT. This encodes CASSPGMDRTNSPLHF.

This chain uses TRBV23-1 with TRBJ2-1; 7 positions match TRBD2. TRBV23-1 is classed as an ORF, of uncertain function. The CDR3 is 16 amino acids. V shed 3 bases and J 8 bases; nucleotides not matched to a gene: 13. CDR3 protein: CASSHRGGTQGDEQFF. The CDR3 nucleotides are TGCGCCAGCAGTCACCGCGGGGGAACACAAGGTGATGAGCAGTTCTTC.

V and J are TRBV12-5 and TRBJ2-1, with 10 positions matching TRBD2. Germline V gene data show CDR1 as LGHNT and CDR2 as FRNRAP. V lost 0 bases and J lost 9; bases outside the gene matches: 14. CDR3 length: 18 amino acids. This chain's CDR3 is CASGLVTSGVRGKGEQFF. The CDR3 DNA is TGTGCTAGTGGTTTGGTAACTAGCGGGGTACGAGGGAAGGGTGAGCAGTTCTTC.

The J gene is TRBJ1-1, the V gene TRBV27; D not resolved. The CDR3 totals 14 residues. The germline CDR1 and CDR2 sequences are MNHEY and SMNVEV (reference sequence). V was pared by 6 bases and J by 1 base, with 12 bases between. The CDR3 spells CASRLTLPNTEAFF. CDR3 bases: TGTGCCAGCAGACTGACACTTCCGAACACTGAAGCTTTCTTT.

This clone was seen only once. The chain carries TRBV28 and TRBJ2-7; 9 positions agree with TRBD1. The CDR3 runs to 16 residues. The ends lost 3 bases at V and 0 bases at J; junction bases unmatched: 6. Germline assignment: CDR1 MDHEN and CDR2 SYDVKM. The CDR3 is CASSFVAGQGSYEQYF. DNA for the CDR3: TGTGCCAGCAGTTTCGTGGCGGGACAGGGCTCCTACGAGCAGTACTTC.

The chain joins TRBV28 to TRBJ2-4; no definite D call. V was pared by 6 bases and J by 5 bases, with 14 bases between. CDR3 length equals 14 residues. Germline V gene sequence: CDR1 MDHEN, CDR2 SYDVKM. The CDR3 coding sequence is TGTGCCAGCAGGAAACCTCGTGGAGAAAACATTCAGTACTTC. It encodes CASRKPRGENIQYF.

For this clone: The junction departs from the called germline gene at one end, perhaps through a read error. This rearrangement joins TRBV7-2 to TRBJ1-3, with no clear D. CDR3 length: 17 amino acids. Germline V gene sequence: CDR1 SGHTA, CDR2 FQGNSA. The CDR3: CASSLASTALSGNTIYF. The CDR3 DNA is TGTGCCAGCAGCCTAGCAAGCACGGCGCTCTCTGGAAACACCATATATTTT.

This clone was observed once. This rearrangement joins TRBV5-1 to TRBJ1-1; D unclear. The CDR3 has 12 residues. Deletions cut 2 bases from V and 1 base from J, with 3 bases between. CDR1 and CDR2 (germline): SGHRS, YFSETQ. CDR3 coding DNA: TGCGCCAGCAGCTTCGGGAACACTGAAGCTTTCTTT. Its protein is CASSFGNTEAFF.

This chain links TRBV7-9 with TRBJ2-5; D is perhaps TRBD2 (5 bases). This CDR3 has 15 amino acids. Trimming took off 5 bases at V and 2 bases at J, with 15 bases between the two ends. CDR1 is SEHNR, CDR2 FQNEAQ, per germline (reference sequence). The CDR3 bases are TGTGCCAGCAGCCCGGCCGCGGGTGAGCAAGAGACCCAGTACTTC. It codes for CASSPAAGEQETQYF.

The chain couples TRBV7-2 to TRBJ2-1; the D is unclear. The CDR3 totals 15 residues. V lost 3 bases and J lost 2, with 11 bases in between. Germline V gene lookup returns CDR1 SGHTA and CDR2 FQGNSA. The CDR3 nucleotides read TGTGCCAGCAGCTTCAACCTAGGAACCTACAATGAGCAGTTCTTC. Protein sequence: CASSFNLGTYNEQFF.

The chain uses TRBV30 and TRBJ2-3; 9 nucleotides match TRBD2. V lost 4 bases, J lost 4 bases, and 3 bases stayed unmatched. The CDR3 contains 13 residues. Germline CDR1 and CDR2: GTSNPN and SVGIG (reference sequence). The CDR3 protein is CAWNQRGADTQYF. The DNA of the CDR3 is TGTGCCTGGAACCAGCGGGGGGCAGATACGCAGTATTTT.

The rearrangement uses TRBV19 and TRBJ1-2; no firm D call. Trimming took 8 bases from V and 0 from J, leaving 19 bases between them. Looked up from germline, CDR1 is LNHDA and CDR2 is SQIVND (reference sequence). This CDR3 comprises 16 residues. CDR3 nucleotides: TGTGCCAGTTCCCCCCTGTGGACGGGCTCTAACTATGGCTACACCTTC. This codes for CASSPLWTGSNYGYTF. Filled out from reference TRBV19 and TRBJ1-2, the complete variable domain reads DGGITQSPKYLFRKEGQNVTLSCEQNLNHDAMYWYRQDPGQGLRLIYYSQIVNDFQKGDIAEGYSVSREKKESFPLTVTSAQKNPTAFYLCASSPLWTGSNYGYTFGSGTRLTVV.

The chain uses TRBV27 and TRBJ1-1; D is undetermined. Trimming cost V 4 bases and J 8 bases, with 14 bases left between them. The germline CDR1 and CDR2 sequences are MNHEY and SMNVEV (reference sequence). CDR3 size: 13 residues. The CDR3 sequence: CASSYPTLGEAFF. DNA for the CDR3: TGTGCCAGCAGTTACCCCACTCTAGGGGAAGCTTTCTTT.

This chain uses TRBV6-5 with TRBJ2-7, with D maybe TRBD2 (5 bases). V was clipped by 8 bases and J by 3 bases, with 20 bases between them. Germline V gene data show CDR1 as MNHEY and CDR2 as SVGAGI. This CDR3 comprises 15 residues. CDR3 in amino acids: CASSRVLDGYYEQYF. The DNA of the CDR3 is TGTGCCAGCTCGAGGGTATTGGACGGATACTACGAGCAGTACTTC.

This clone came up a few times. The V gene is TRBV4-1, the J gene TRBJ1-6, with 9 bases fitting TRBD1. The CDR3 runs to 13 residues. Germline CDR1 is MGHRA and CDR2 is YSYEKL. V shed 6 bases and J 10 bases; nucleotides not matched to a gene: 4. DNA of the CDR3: TGCGCCAGCAGGGGACAGGGCCAATCACCCCTCCACTTT. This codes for CASRGQGQSPLHF.

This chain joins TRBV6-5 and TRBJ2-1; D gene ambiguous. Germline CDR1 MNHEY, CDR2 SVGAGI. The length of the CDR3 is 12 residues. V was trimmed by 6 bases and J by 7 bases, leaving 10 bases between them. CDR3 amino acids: CASSSPKNEQFF. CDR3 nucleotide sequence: TGTGCCAGCAGCTCCCCAAAAAATGAGCAGTTCTTC.